What follows are 26 T cell receptor beta chains derived from one specimen sequenced in a study of cytomegalovirus exposure and HLA in healthy donors. With 60 Vbeta and 13 Jbeta primers, the PCR was carried out. Using immunoSEQ multiplex PCR, the repertoire was profiled, and TCRdb retains in-frame clones only, with some absent. Here the sample spans approximately 150,000 clones, 80% to 90% being singletons. Sample: PBMCs. Receptor source: a woman aged 40 to 55 in good health and CMV-seropositive.

V usage is TRBV25-1 and J usage is TRBJ2-1; 11 bases align to TRBD2. CDR3 length equals 16 residues. Germline V gene data show CDR1 as MGHDK and CDR2 as SYGVNS. V shed 2 bases and J 9 bases; nucleotides not matched to a gene: 9. The CDR3 loop reads CASSEHLLLAGVEQFF. The CDR3 region has the DNA TGTGCCAGCAGTGAACACCTTTTACTAGCGGGAGTTGAGCAGTTCTTC.

The V and J genes are TRBV28 and TRBJ1-1, with 10 nucleotides matching TRBD1. Germline V gives CDR1 MDHEN, CDR2 SYDVKM. V was clipped by 4 bases and J by 3 bases; unmatched bases: 11. The CDR3 covers 17 residues. The CDR3 is CASSSFGQGELDTEAFF. The DNA of the CDR3 is TGTGCCAGCAGTTCTTTCGGACAGGGGGAATTGGACACTGAAGCTTTCTTT.

The V and J genes are TRBV5-1 and TRBJ1-1, with D possibly being TRBD1 (6 bases). Looked up from germline, CDR1 is SGHRS and CDR2 is YFSETQ. This CDR3 comprises 14 residues. V lost 4 bases and J 5 bases, leaving 15 bases between the germline ends. The CDR3 reads CASSQGGVVTEAFF. The CDR3 coding sequence is TGCGCCAGCAGCCAAGGGGGGGTTGTGACTGAAGCTTTCTTT.

V usage is TRBV2 and J usage is TRBJ2-2, with 10 nucleotides matching TRBD1. The germline V gene has CDR1 SNHLY and CDR2 FYNNEI. The CDR3 is 15 amino acids. V lost 5 bases and J lost 5; bases outside the gene matches: 5. This CDR3 is CASSIDRGQTGELFF. The CDR3 region has the DNA TGTGCCAGCAGTATCGACAGGGGGCAAACCGGGGAGCTGTTTTTT.

The rearrangement uses TRBV30 and TRBJ2-2, with 9 bases aligning to TRBD2. Germline-derived CDR1 and CDR2 are GTSNPN and SVGIG (reference sequence). With 4 bases clipped from V and 1 base from J, the junction kept 13 bases outside the gene matches. This CDR3 contains 18 residues. The CDR3 nucleotides are TGTGCCTGGACCACTAGTCCCATGACTAGCGGGAACACCGGGGAGCTGTTTTTT. Translation: CAWTTSPMTSGNTGELFF.

The table lists this clone with a few counts. V and J are TRBV2 and TRBJ1-4, with 7 bases lining up with TRBD1. CDR3 length: 15 amino acids. CDR1 is SNHLY and CDR2 is FYNNEI in the germline V gene. The trim removed 5 bases at V and 3 bases at J, leaving 6 bases unmatched. CDR3 nucleotide sequence: TGTGCCAGCAGTCAAGGGGGCTTGGCTAATGAAAAACTGTTTTTT. Amino acid sequence: CASSQGGLANEKLFF.

There are a few counts of this clone. This sample also contains other DNA sequences that code for the same CDR3. The chain recombines TRBV9 with TRBJ2-7; D remains unclear. The length of the CDR3 is 12 residues. Germline assignment: CDR1 SGDLS and CDR2 YYNGEE. V was clipped by 4 bases and J by 0 bases, with 5 bases between them. CDR3 loop: CASSPPSYEQYF. CDR3 DNA sequence: TGTGCCAGCAGCCCTCCCTCCTACGAGCAGTACTTC.

The V and J genes are TRBV27 and TRBJ1-6; D remains unclear. The CDR3 has 12 amino acids. Trimming removed 4 bases from V and 15 bases from J, with 13 bases in between. Germline CDR1 is MNHEY and CDR2 is SMNVEV (reference sequence). CDR3 in amino acids: CASSSLTNGLHF. In DNA form, the CDR3 reads TGTGCCAGCAGTTCACTCACTAACGGCCTCCACTTT.

The chain has TRBV18 and TRBJ1-5, with 7 bases aligning to TRBD1. The CDR3 sequence is 14 residues long. Looked up from germline, CDR1 is KGHSH and CDR2 is LQKENI. The junction had 3 bases not matched to a gene; V was cut back by 3 bases and J by 4 bases. CDR3 region: CASSPGTANQPQHF. CDR3 sequence (DNA): TGTGCCAGCTCACCGGGGACAGCTAATCAGCCCCAGCATTTT.

The chain employs TRBV6-5 and TRBJ1-4, with D maybe TRBD1 (6 bases). V shed 7 bases and J shed 3 bases, with 15 bases lying between them. CDR3 size: 15 residues. Germline CDR1 and CDR2: MNHEY and SVGAGI. The CDR3 sequence: CASKEAGASNEKLFF. The CDR3 nucleotides read TGTGCCAGCAAGGAGGCGGGGGCTTCTAATGAAAAACTGTTTTTT.

This chain uses TRBV2 with TRBJ2-2, with 9 positions matching TRBD1. The length of the CDR3 is 15 residues. CDR1 is SNHLY, CDR2 FYNNEI, per germline. The V gene end was trimmed by 6 bases and the J gene end by 5 bases; junction bases not matched to a gene: 7. DNA for the CDR3: TGTGCCAGCAGGCCGACAGGGGGGGGTACCGGGGAGCTGTTTTTT. As protein: CASRPTGGGTGELFF.

The chain employs TRBV2 and TRBJ2-5; 8 positions agree with TRBD2. V gave up 7 bases and J gave up 3 bases; unmatched junction bases: 4. This CDR3 has 13 amino acids. The germline CDR1 and CDR2 sequences are SNHLY and FYNNEI. The CDR3 region has the DNA TGTGCCAGCACCGGGACTAGAGAAGAGACCCAGTACTTC. It yields the protein CASTGTREETQYF.

CDR3 protein: CASSLASVNTGELFF. The CDR3 DNA follows: TGTGCCAGCAGCTTAGCATCGGTGAACACCGGGGAGCTGTTTTTT. The rearrangement links TRBV11-3 to TRBJ2-2, with D uncertain. Trimming cost V 1 base and J 1 base, with 7 bases left between them. The CDR3 runs to 15 residues. CDR1 is SGHNT, CDR2 YENEEA, per germline.

V is TRBV19 and J is TRBJ2-3; D might be TRBD2 (7 bases). The CDR3 runs to 15 residues. The germline V gene encodes CDR1 LNHDA and CDR2 SQIVND (reference sequence). The germline V and J ends were trimmed by 0 bases and 4 bases, with 11 bases remaining between them. The CDR3: CASSIDGGAADTQYF. The CDR3 region has the DNA TGTGCCAGTAGTATAGATGGGGGGGCGGCAGATACGCAGTATTTT.

The CDR3 here is CAWSTQSNQPQHF. The CDR3 DNA sequence: TGTGCCTGGAGTACCCAGAGCAATCAGCCCCAGCATTTT. The rearrangement joins TRBV30 to TRBJ1-5; D unclear. Germline-derived CDR1 and CDR2 are GTSNPN and SVGIG (reference sequence). The CDR3 totals 13 residues. V shed 2 bases and J shed 1 base, with 6 bases lying between them.

The chain links TRBV7-9 to TRBJ2-1; 16 nucleotides agree with TRBD2. This CDR3 region has 19 residues. Germline CDR1 reads SEHNR; CDR2 reads FQNEAQ (reference sequence). V trimming: 6 bases; J trimming: 6 bases; junction bases outside the gene matches: 14. The CDR3 DNA reads as TGTGCCAGCAGTATGCCGGGACTAGCGGGGGGGCCAGTCAGCAATGAGCAGTTCTTC. This codes for CASSMPGLAGGPVSNEQFF.

The chain has TRBV2 and TRBJ2-3; 7 nucleotides line up with TRBD2. Germline CDR1 reads SNHLY; CDR2 reads FYNNEI. V gave up 5 bases and J gave up 8 bases; unmatched junction bases: 4. The CDR3 extends over 12 amino acids. The CDR3 here is CASSRTRGTQYF. CDR3 DNA: TGTGCCAGCAGTCGGACTAGGGGTACGCAGTATTTT.

The rearrangement uses TRBV7-8 and TRBJ1-3; 7 nucleotides agree with TRBD1. The germline V gene has CDR1 SGHVS and CDR2 FQNEAQ. This CDR3 has 15 amino acids. V dropped 5 bases and J dropped 4; count of bases not matched to a gene: 8. CDR3 region: CASSTQRGPGNTIYF. CDR3 sequence (DNA): TGTGCCAGCAGCACACAGAGGGGGCCAGGAAACACCATATATTTT.

The rearrangement links TRBV9 to TRBJ2-5; TRBD2 aligns across 12 bases. This CDR3 spans 16 amino acids. The germline CDR1 and CDR2 sequences are SGDLS and YYNGEE. V dropped 3 bases and J dropped 5; count of bases not matched to a gene: 8. CDR3 bases: TGTGCCAGCAGCGCCGAACTAGCGGGAGGTTTGGAGACCCAGTACTTC. Encoded protein: CASSAELAGGLETQYF.

V usage is TRBV6-5 and J usage is TRBJ2-5; possible D gene TRBD2, 7 bases. There are 13 residues in the CDR3. Germline V gene data show CDR1 as MNHEY and CDR2 as SVGAGI. Trimming took off 6 bases at V and 5 bases at J, with 13 bases between the two ends. The CDR3 DNA sequence: TGTGCCAGCAGGAGGGGGGGAGTGGAGACCCAGTACTTC. Its protein product is CASRRGGVETQYF.

This clone was found once. The junction shows a germline mismatch at one end, possibly a read error. J is TRBJ1-2 and V is TRBV7-9; D remains unclear. Germline loops: CDR1 SEHNR, CDR2 FQNEAQ (reference sequence). The CDR3 has 12 residues. CDR3: CSSSSVPHGYTF. CDR3 sequence (DNA): TGTTCCAGCAGCTCAGTCCCCCATGGCTACACCTTC.

The gene calls are TRBV7-9 and TRBJ1-5; D remains unclear. CDR1 is SEHNR and CDR2 is FQNEAQ in the germline V gene (reference sequence). The V and J ends lost 0 bases and 4 bases respectively, with 13 bases between them. CDR3 size: 16 residues. This CDR3 reads CASSLAETADNQPQHF. In DNA form, the CDR3 reads TGTGCCAGCAGCTTAGCGGAGACGGCAGATAATCAGCCCCAGCATTTT.

This rearrangement joins TRBV2 to TRBJ1-5; 8 bases match TRBD1. Trimming removed 8 bases from V and 0 bases from J; junction bases left unmatched: 12. CDR1 is SNHLY and CDR2 is FYNNEI in the germline V gene. There are 17 residues in the CDR3. The CDR3 loop is CASEGQGEPYSNQPQHF. In DNA form, the CDR3 reads TGTGCCAGCGAAGGACAGGGCGAACCATATAGCAATCAGCCCCAGCATTTT.

This chain uses TRBV5-6 with TRBJ1-5; TRBD1 matches 7 bases. Germline lookup yields CDR1 SGHDT and CDR2 YYEEEE. J gave up 3 bases and V 2 bases, and 8 bases lay outside the gene matches. This CDR3 is 16 amino acids long. CDR3 residues: CASSFGQANINQPQHF. The CDR3 region has the DNA TGTGCCAGCAGCTTCGGACAGGCTAACATCAATCAGCCCCAGCATTTT.

CDR3 nucleotides: TGTGCCAGTAGTGGGGGCAGGGTGCGGAGCAATCAGCCCCAGCATTTT. It is translated as CASSGGRVRSNQPQHF. The rearrangement joins TRBV19 to TRBJ1-5, with D perhaps matching TRBD1 (6 bases). CDR1 LNHDA and CDR2 SQIVND come from the germline V gene (reference sequence). V lost 5 bases to trimming and J lost 1 base, with 15 bases between them. The CDR3 spans 16 residues.

V gene TRBV6-5 combines with J gene TRBJ2-5, with TRBD2 as a possible D gene (6 bases). V was clipped by 8 bases and J by 5 bases, with 15 bases between them. The CDR3 covers 13 residues. From germline, CDR1 is MNHEY and CDR2 SVGAGI. The CDR3 loop is CASLDSRGETQYF. The CDR3 nucleotides are TGTGCCAGCCTCGACAGCCGGGGGGAGACCCAGTACTTC.